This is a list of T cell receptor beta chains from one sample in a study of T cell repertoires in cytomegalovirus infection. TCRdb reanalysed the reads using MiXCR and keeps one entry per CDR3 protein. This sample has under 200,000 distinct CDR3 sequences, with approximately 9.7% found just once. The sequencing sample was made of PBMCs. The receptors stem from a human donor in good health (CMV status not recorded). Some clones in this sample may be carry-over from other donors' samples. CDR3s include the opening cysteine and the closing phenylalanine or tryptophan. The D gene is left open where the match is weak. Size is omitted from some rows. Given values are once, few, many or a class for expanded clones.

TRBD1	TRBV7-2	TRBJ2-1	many	CASSRDRGSYNEQFF	TGTGCCAGCAGCCGAGACAGGGGGTCCTACAATGAGCAGTTCTTC
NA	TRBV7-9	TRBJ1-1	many	CASSLGTVTKNTEAFF	TGTGCCAGCAGCTTAGGAACAGTTACTAAGAACACTGAAGCTTTCTTT
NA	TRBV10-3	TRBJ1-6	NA	CAISGKPNSPLHF	TGTGCCATCAGTGGAAAGCCGAATTCACCCCTCCACTTT
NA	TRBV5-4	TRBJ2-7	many	CASSFGTKNGEQYF	TGTGCCAGCAGCTTTGGGACCAAAAACGGGGAGCAGTACTTC
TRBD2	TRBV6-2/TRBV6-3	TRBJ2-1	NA	CASSSGRAENEQFF	TGTGCCAGCTCCAGCGGGAGGGCCGAGAATGAGCAGTTCTTC
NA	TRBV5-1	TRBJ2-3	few	CASSLDGHGTQYF	TGCGCCAGCAGCTTGGACGGGCACGGTACGCAGTATTTT
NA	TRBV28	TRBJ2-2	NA	CASSLKGGVKSANTGELFF	TGTGCCAGCAGTTTGAAAGGAGGGGTTAAATCCGCGAACACCGGGGAGCTGTTTTTT
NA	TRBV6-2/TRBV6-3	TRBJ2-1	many	CASSDSGSSYNEQFF	TGTGCCAGCAGTGATAGCGGCAGCTCCTACAATGAGCAGTTCTTC
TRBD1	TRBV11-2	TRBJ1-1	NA	CASSSNQGGWNTEAFF	TGTGCCAGCAGCTCGAATCAGGGGGGCTGGAACACTGAAGCTTTCTTT
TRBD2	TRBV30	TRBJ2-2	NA	CAWSLLAGNTGELFF	TGTGCCTGGAGTTTACTAGCGGGGAACACCGGGGAGCTGTTTTTT
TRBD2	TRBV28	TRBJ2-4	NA	CASSLLRGGGKNIQYF	TGTGCCAGCAGTTTGCTCCGGGGGGGGGGCAAAAACATTCAGTACTTC
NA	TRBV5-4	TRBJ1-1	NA	CASSLGQRNTEAFF	TGTGCCAGCAGCTTGGGACAGAGGAACACTGAAGCTTTCTTT
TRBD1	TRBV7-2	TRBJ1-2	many	CASSYSGQGINYGYTF	TGTGCCAGCAGTTACTCGGGACAGGGGATTAACTATGGCTACACCTTC
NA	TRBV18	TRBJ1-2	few	CASSIQDYGYTF	TGTGCCAGCTCAATTCAAGATTATGGCTACACCTTC
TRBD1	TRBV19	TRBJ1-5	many	CASNGGQPNQPQHF	TGTGCCAGTAACGGGGGACAGCCCAATCAGCCCCAGCATTTT
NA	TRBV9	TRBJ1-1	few	CASSVKGGEAFF	TGTGCCAGCAGCGTAAAGGGGGGTGAAGCTTTCTTT